This T cell receptor beta chain derives from a study of OX40 agonist ivuxolimab in advanced cancers. Patients with autoimmune history or systemic immunosuppression were excluded. The CDR3 sequence is 15 residues long. The germline CDR1 and CDR2 sequences are LGHNA and YNFKEQ. V lost 0 bases, J lost 4 bases, and 12 bases lay in between. The table came from immunoSEQ multiplex PCR; TCRdb's copy has only in-frame clones and leaves some out. Found here are about 66,000 clones, roughly 80% of them singletons; the top ten hold about 2.5%. Material: CD4+ or CD8+ T cells sorted from blood, obtained in a trial of the OX40 agonist ivuxolimab. The sequence was obtained from an adult with an advanced solid tumor such as melanoma, head and neck, liver or kidney cancer. The chain employs TRBV4-2 and TRBJ1-2, with unresolved D. This chain's CDR3 is CASSQDRSNSYGYTF. The DNA for the CDR3 is TGTGCCAGCAGCCAAGATCGATCCAACTCCTATGGCTACACCTTC.